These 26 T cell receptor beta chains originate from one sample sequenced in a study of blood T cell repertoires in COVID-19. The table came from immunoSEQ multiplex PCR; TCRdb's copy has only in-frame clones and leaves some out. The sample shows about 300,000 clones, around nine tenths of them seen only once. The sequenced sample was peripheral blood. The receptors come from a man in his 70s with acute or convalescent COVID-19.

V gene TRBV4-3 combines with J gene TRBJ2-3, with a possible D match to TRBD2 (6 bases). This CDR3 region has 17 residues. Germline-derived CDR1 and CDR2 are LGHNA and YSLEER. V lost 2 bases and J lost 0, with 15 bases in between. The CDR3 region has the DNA TGCGCCAGCAGCCAAAACCCCGGGACTGGAAGCACAGATACGCAGTATTTT. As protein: CASSQNPGTGSTDTQYF.

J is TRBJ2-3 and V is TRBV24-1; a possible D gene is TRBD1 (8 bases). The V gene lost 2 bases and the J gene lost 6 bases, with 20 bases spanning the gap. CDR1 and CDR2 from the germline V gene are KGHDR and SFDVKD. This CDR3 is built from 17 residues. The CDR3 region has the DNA TGTGCCACCAGTGATTCCTTCACAGGGGGGGCCTGGGATACGCAGTATTTT. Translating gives CATSDSFTGGAWDTQYF.

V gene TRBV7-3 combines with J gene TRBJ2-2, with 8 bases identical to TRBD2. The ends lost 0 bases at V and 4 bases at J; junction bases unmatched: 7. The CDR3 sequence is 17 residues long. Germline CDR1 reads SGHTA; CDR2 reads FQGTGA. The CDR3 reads CASSLTSGGPVTGELFF. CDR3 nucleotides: TGTGCCAGCAGCTTAACCTCGGGGGGGCCGGTCACCGGGGAGCTGTTTTTT.

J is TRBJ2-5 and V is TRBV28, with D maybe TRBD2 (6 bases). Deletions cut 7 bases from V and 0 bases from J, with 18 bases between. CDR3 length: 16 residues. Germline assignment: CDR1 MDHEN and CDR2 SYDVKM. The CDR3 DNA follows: TGTGCCAGCACAGGGCGGCGGGGACGGTACCAAGAGACCCAGTACTTC. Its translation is CASTGRRGRYQETQYF.

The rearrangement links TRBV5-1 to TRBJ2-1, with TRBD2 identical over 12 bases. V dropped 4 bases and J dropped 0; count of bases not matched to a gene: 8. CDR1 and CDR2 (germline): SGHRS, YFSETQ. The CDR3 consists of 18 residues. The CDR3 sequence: CASSKRLAGVSSYNEQFF. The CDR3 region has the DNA TGCGCCAGCAGCAAGCGACTAGCGGGGGTTAGCTCCTACAATGAGCAGTTCTTC.

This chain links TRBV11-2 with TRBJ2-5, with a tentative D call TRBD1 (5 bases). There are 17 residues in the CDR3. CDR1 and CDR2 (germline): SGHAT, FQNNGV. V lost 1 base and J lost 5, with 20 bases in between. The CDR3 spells CASSLGGSSNLGETQYF. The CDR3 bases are TGTGCCAGCAGCTTAGGGGGCAGCTCCAACCTCGGGGAGACCCAGTACTTC.

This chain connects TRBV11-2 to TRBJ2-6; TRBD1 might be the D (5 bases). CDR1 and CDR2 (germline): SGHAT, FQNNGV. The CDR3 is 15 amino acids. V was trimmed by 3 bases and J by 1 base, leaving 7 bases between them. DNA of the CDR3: TGTGCCAGCAGCTTTCAGGGATCTGGGGCCAACGTCCTGACTTTC. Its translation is CASSFQGSGANVLTF. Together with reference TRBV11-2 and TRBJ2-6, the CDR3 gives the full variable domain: EAGVAQSPRYKIIEKRQSVAFWCNPISGHATLYWYQQILGQGPKLLIQFQNNGVVDDSQLPKDRFSAERLKGVDSTLKIQPAKLEDSAVYLCASSFQGSGANVLTFGAGSRLTVL.

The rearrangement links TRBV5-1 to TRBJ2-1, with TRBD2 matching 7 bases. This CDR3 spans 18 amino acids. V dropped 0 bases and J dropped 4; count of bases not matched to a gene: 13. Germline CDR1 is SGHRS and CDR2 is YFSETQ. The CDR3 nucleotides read TGCGCCAGCAGCTTGGCCCCGGTTGGGGCGGGGGTGTACAATGAGCAGTTCTTC. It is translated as CASSLAPVGAGVYNEQFF.

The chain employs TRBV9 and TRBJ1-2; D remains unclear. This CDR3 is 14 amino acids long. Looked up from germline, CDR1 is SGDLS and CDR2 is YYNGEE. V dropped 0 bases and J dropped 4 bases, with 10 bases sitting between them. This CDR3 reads CASSVDGTTYGYTF. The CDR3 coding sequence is TGTGCCAGCAGCGTAGATGGAACTACCTATGGCTACACCTTC.

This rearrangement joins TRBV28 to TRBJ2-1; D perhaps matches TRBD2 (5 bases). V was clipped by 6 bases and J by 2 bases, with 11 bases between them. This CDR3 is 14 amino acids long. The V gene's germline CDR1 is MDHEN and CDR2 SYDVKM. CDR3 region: CASSLALTYNEQFF. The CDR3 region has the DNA TGTGCCAGCAGCCTAGCCCTAACCTACAATGAGCAGTTCTTC.

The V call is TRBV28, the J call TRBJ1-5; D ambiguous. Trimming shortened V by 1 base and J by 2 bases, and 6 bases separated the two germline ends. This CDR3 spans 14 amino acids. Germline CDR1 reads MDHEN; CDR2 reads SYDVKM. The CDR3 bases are TGTGCCAGCAGTTTATTTGTAGGCAATCAGCCCCAGCATTTT. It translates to CASSLFVGNQPQHF.

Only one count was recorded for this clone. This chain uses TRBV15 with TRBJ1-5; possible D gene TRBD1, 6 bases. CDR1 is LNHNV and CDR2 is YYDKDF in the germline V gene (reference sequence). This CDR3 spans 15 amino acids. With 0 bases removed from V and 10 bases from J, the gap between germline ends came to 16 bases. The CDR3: CATSRDRGADIPQHF. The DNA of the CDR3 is TGTGCCACCAGCAGAGATCGGGGGGCAGATATCCCCCAGCATTTT.

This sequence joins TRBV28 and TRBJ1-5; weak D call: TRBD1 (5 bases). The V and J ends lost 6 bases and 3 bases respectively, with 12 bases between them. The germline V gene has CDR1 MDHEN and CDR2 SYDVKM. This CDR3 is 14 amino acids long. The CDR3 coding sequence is TGTGCCAGCAGGAGACAGAGTTCCAATCAGCCCCAGCATTTT. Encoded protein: CASRRQSSNQPQHF.

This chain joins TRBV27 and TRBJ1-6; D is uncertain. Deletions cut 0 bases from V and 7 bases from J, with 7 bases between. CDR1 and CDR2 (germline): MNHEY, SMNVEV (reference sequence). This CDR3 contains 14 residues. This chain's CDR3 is CASSLSYQNSPLHF. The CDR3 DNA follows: TGTGCCAGCAGTTTATCGTACCAGAATTCACCCCTCCACTTT.

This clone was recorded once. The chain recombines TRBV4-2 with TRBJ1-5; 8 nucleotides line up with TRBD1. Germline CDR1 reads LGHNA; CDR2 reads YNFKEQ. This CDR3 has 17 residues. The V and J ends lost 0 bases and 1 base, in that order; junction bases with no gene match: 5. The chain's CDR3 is CASSQDWTGLSNQPQHF. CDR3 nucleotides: TGTGCCAGCAGCCAAGACTGGACAGGGTTAAGCAATCAGCCCCAGCATTTT.

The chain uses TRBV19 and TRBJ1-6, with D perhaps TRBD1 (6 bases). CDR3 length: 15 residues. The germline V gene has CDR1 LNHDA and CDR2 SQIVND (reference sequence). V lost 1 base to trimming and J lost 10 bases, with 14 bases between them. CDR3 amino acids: CASSIALGAQSPLHF. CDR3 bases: TGTGCCAGTAGTATAGCGCTGGGGGCCCAATCACCCCTCCACTTT.

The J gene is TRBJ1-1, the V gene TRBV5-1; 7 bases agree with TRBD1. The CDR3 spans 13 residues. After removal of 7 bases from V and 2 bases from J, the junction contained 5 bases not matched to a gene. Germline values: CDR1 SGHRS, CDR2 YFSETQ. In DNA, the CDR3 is TGCGCCAGCGGGACAGACCGAAACACTGAAGCTTTCTTT. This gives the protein CASGTDRNTEAFF. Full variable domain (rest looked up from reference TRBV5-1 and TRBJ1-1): KAGVTQTPRYLIKTRGQQVTLSCSPISGHRSVSWYQQTPGQGLQFLFEYFSETQRNKGNFPGRFSGRQFSNSRSEMNVSTLELGDSALYLCASGTDRNTEAFFGQGTRLTVV.

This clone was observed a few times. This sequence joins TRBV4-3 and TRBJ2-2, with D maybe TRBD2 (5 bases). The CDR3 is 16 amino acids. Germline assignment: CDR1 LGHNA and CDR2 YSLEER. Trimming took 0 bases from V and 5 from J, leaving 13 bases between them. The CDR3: CASSQELDSPTGELFF. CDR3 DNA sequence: TGCGCCAGCAGCCAAGAATTGGACTCCCCGACCGGGGAGCTGTTTTTT.

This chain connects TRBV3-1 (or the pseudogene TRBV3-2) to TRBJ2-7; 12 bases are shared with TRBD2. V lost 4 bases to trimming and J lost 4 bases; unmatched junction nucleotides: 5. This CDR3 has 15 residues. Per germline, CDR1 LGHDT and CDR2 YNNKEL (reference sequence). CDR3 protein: CASSPRLAGEYEQYF. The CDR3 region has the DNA TGTGCCAGCAGCCCCCGACTAGCGGGAGAATACGAGCAGTACTTC.

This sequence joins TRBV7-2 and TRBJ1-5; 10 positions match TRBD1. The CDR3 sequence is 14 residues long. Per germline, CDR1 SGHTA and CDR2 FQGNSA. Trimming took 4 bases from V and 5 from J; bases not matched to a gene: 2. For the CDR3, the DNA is TGTGCCAGCAGCTGGGGACAGGGGTATCAGCCCCAGCATTTT. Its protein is CASSWGQGYQPQHF. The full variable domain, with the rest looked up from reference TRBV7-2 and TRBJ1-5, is GAGVSQSPSNKVTEKGKDVELRCDPISGHTALYWYRQSLGQGLEFLIYFQGNSAPDKSGLPSDRFSAERTGGSVSTLTIQRTQQEDSAVYLCASSWGQGYQPQHFGDGTRLSIL.

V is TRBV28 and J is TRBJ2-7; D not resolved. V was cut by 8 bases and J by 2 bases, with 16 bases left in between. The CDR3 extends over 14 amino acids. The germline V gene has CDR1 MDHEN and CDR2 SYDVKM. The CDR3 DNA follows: TGTGCCAGCGGAGTACTCCAGAGACCCTACGAGCAGTACTTC. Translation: CASGVLQRPYEQYF.

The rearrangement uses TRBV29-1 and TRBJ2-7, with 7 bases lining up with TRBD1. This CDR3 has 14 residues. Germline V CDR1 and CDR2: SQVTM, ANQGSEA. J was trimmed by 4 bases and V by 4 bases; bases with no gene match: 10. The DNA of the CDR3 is TGCAGCGTTGCCTTTCCGGGACAGCTGTACGAGCAGTACTTC. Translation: CSVAFPGQLYEQYF.

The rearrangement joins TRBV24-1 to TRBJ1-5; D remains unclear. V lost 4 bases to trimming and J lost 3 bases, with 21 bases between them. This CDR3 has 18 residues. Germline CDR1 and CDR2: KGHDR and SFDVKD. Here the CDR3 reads CATSDFTFEPWANQPQHF. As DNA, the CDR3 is TGTGCCACCAGTGACTTCACCTTCGAACCTTGGGCCAATCAGCCCCAGCATTTT.

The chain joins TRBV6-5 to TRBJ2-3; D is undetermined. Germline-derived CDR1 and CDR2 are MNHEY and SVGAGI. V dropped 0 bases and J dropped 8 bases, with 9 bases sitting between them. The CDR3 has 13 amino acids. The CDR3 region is CASSYSPSGTQYF. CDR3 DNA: TGTGCCAGCAGTTACTCCCCCTCGGGTACGCAGTATTTT.

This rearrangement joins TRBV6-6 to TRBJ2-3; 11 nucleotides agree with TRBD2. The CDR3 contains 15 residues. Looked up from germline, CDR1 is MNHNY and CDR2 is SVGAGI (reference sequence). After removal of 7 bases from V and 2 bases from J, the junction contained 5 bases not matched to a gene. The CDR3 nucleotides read TGTGCCAGCAAAATAGCGGGAGGGTTCACAGATACGCAGTATTTT. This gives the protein CASKIAGGFTDTQYF.

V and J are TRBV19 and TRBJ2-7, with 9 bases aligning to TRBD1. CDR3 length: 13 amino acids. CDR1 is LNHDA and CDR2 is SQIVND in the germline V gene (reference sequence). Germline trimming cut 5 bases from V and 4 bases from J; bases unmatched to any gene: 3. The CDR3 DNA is TGTGCCAGTAGTCGGGGACAGGGTTACGAGCAGTACTTC. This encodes CASSRGQGYEQYF.